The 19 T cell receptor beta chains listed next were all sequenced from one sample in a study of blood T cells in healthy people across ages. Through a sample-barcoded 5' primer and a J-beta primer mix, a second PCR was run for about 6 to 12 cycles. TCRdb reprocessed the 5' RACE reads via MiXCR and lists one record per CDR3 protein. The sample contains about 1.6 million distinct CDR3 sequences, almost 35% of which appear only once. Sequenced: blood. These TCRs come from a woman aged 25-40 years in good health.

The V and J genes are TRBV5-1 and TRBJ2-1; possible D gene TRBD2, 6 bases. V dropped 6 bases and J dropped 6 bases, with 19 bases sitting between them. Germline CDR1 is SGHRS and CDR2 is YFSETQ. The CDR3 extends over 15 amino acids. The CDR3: CASNWGVGFLNEQFF. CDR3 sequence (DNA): TGCGCCAGCAACTGGGGGGTAGGGTTCCTCAATGAGCAGTTCTTC.

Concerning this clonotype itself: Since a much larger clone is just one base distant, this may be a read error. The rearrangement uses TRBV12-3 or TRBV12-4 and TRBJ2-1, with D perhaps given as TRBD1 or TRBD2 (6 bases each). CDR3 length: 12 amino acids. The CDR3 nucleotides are TGTACCAGCACCGTAAGAGGGGGGACGCAGTTCTTC. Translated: CTSTVRGGTQFF.

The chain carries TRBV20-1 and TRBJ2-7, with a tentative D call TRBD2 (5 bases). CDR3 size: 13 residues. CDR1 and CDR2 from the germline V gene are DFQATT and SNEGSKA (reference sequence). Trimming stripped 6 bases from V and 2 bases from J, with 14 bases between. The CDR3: CSAPPGGAYEQYF. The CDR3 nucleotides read TGCAGTGCCCCTCCAGGAGGAGCCTACGAGCAGTACTTC.

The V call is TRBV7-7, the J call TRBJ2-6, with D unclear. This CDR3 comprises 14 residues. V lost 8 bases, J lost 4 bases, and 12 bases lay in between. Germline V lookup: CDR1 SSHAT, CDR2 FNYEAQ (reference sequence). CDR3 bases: TGTGCCAGCGGCCCGCAATCAGGGGCCAACGTCCTGACTTTC. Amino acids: CASGPQSGANVLTF.

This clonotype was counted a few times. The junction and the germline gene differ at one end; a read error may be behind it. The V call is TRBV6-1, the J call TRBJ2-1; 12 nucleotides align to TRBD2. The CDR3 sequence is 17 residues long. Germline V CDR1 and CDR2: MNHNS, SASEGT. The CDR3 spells CASSSWTSGISYNEQVF. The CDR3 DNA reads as TGTGCCAGCAGTAGCTGGACTAGCGGGATCTCCTACAATGAGCAGGTCTTC.

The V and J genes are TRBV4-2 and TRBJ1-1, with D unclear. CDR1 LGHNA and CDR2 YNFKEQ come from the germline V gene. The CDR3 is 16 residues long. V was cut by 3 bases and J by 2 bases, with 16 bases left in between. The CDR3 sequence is CASSQMEGGPNTEAFF. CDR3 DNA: TGTGCCAGCAGCCAGATGGAGGGCGGACCAAACACTGAAGCTTTCTTT.

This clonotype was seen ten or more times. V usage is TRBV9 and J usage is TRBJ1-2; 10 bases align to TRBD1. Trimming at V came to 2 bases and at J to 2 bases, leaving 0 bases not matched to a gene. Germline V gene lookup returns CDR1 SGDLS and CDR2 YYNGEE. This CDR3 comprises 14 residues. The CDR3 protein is CASSVGQGNYGYTF. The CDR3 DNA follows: TGTGCCAGCAGCGTGGGACAGGGGAACTATGGCTACACCTTC.

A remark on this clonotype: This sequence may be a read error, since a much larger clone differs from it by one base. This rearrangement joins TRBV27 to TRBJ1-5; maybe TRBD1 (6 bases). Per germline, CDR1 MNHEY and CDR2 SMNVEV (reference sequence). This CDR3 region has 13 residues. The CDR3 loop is CAGRTGRGQPQHF. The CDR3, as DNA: TGTGCCGGCAGAACAGGGCGGGGTCAGCCCCAGCATTTT.

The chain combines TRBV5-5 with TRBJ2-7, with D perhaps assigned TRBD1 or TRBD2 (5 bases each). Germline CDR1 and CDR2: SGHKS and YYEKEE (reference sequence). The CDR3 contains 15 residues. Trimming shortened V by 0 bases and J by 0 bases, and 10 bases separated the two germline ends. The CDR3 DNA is TGTGCCAGCAGCTTGGAGGGACGACTCTCCTACGAGCAGTACTTC. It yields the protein CASSLEGRLSYEQYF.

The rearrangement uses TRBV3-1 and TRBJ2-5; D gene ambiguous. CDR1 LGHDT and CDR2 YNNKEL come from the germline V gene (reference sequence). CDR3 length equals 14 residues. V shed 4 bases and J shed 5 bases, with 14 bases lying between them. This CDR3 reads CASSPSEIGETQYF. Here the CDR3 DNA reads TGTGCCAGCAGCCCCTCCGAGATTGGGGAGACCCAGTACTTC.

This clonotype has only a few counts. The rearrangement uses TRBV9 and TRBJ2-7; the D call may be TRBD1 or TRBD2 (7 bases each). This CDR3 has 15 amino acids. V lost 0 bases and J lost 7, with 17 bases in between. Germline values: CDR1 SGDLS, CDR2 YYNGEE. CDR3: CASSVVGGGGEEQYF. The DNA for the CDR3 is TGTGCCAGCAGCGTAGTGGGAGGGGGCGGGGAAGAGCAGTACTTC.

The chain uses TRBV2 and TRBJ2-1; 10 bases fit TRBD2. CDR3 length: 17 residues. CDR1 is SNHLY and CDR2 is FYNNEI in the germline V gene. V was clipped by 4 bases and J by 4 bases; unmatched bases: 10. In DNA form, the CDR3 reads TGTGCCAGCAGTGTTCTAACTAGCGGGGTTACATACAATGAGCAGTTCTTC. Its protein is CASSVLTSGVTYNEQFF.

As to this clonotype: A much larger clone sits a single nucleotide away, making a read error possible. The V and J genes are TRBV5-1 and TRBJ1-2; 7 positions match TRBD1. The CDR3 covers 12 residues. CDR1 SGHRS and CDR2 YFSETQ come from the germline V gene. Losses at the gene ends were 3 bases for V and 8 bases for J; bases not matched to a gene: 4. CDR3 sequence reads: CASSSDRKGYTF. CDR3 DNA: TGCGCCAGCAGCTCGGACAGGAAGGGCTACACCTTC. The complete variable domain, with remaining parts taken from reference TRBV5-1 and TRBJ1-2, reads KAGVTQTPRYLIKTRGQQVTLSCSPISGHRSVSWYQQTPGQGLQFLFEYFSETQRNKGNFPGRFSGRQFSNSRSEMNVSTLELGDSALYLCASSSDRKGYTFGSGTRLTVV.

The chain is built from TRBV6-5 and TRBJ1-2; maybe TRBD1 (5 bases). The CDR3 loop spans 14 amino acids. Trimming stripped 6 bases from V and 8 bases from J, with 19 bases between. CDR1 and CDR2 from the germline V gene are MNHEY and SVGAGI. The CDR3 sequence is CASSPRDGVEGYTF. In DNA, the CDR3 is TGTGCCAGCAGCCCACGGGACGGGGTTGAGGGCTACACCTTC.

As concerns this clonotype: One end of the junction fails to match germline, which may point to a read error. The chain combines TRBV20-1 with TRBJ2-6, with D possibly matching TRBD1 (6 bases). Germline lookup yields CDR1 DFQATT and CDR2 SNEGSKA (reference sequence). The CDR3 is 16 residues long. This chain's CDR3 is CSARPPQGTGANVPTF. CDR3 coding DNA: TGCAGTGCTAGACCTCCACAGGGAACTGGGGCCAACGTCCCGACTTTC.

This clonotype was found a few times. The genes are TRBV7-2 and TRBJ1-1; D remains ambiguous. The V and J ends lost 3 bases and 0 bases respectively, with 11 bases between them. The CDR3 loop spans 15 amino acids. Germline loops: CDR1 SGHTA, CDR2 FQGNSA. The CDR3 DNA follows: TGTGCCAGCAGCTTTGGAGGGAATTTGAACACTGAAGCTTTCTTT. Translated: CASSFGGNLNTEAFF.

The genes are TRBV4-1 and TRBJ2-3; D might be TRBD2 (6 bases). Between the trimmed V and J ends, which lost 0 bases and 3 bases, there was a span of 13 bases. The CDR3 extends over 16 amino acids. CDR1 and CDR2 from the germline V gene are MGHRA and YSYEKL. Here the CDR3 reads CASSQDPLGRTDTQYF. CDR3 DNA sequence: TGCGCCAGCAGCCAAGATCCCCTCGGGAGAACAGATACGCAGTATTTT.

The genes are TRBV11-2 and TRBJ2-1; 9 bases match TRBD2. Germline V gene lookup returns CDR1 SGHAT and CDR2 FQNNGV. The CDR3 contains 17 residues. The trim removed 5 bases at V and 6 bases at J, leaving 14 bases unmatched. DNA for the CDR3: TGTGCCAGCAGCCCTTATTTGCGGGGGGGTTATCCCAATGAGCAGTTCTTC. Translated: CASSPYLRGGYPNEQFF.

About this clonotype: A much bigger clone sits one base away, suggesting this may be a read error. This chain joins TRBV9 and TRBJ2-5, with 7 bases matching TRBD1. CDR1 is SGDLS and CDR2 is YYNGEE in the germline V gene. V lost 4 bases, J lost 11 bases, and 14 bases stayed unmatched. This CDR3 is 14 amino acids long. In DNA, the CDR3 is TGTGCCAGCAGCCACGCAGGGGGATCCCACGGGCAGTACTTC. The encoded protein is CASSHAGGSHGQYF. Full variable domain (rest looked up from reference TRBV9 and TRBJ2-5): DSGVTQTPKHLITATGQRVTLRCSPRSGDLSVYWYQQSLDQGLQFLIQYYNGEERAKGNILERFSAQQFPDLHSELNLSSLELGDSALYFCASSHAGGSHGQYFGPGTRLLVL.